Below are 14 T cell receptor beta chains sequenced from a single sample in a study of prognosis after radiotherapy for stage I lung cancer. From genomic DNA, TCR beta CDR3 was amplified by two-round multiplex PCR. The use of primers specific to each TRBV and TRBJ gene characterized first-round PCR. One entry per CDR3 protein, called by TCRdb with MiXCR from the multiplex PCR reads. The sample carries about 25,000 distinct CDR3 sequences, about 34% recorded once. Source: PBMCs, taken before or after stereotactic body radiation therapy (not recorded which). The receptor set was obtained from a donor aged 50 or older with non-small cell lung cancer.

As to this clonotype: A much larger clone differs by one base, so this may be a read error. The rearrangement joins TRBV7-2 to TRBJ1-1, with a tentative D call TRBD1 (6 bases). This CDR3 is built from 15 residues. CDR1 and CDR2 from the germline V gene are SGHTA and FQGNSA. Trimming stripped 1 base from V and 1 base from J, with 10 bases between. The CDR3 spells CTSSLDGGANTEAFF. Written as DNA, the CDR3 is TGTACCAGCAGCTTAGATGGGGGGGCGAACACTGAAGCTTTCTTT.

This clonotype was counted at least ten times. V gene TRBV15 combines with J gene TRBJ1-6; D may be TRBD1 (5 bases). CDR1 and CDR2 (germline): LNHNV, YYDKDF (reference sequence). CDR3 length equals 17 residues. Trimming stripped 0 bases from V and 9 bases from J, with 18 bases between. The CDR3 region has the DNA TGTGCCACCAGCAGAGAGAAGGGGCCCTACTCCCCTTCACCCCTCCACTTT. Residues: CATSREKGPYSPSPLHF. Supplemented by reference TRBV15 and TRBJ1-6, the full variable domain reads DAMVIQNPRYQVTQFGKPVTLSCSQTLNHNVMYWYQQKSSQAPKLLFHYYDKDFNNEADTPDNFQSRRPNTSFCFLDIRSPGLGDTAMYLCATSREKGPYSPSPLHFGNGTRLTVT.

This clonotype has ten or more counts. V usage is TRBV19 and J usage is TRBJ1-5; D not certain. The V gene lost 6 bases and the J gene lost 2 bases, with 11 bases spanning the gap. This CDR3 spans 14 amino acids. Germline V gene data show CDR1 as LNHDA and CDR2 as SQIVND (reference sequence). CDR3 loop: CASSRAGGNQPQHF. CDR3 sequence (DNA): TGTGCCAGTAGCCGAGCTGGGGGCAATCAGCCCCAGCATTTT.

The chain joins TRBV30 to TRBJ1-6; TRBD1 aligns across 8 bases. V shed 3 bases and J 10 bases; nucleotides not matched to a gene: 8. This CDR3 is built from 14 residues. The germline V gene encodes CDR1 GTSNPN and CDR2 SVGIG (reference sequence). This CDR3 is CAWRADRVGSPLHF. The CDR3 DNA reads TGTGCCTGGAGGGCGGACAGGGTTGGCTCACCCCTCCACTTT.

This clonotype was counted at least ten times. The chain recombines TRBV5-1 with TRBJ2-5; D is unresolved. The ends were cut back, 0 bases at V and 2 bases at J, with 11 bases in the middle. The CDR3 contains 15 residues. Germline-derived CDR1 and CDR2 are SGHRS and YFSETQ. CDR3 nucleotides: TGCGCCAGCAGCTTGGGGTTTGGGCAGCAAGAGACCCAGTACTTC. It yields the protein CASSLGFGQQETQYF.

This clonotype was recorded at least ten times. The chain combines TRBV7-9 with TRBJ2-7, with D possibly matching TRBD1 (6 bases). The V gene lost 4 bases and the J gene lost 5 bases, with 9 bases spanning the gap. Germline V gives CDR1 SEHNR, CDR2 FQNEAQ (reference sequence). The CDR3 contains 12 residues. The CDR3 coding sequence is TGTGCCAGCAGCTCGTACAGGGACGAGCAGTACTTC. The encoded protein is CASSSYRDEQYF.

This sequence joins TRBV15 and TRBJ1-1; the D is unclear. The CDR3 totals 15 residues. Germline V lookup: CDR1 LNHNV, CDR2 YYDKDF (reference sequence). With 2 bases removed from V and 4 bases from J, the gap between germline ends came to 14 bases. CDR3 sequence (DNA): TGTGCCACCAGCAGATACAGATACGGTGCCACTGAAGCTTTCTTT. Amino acid sequence: CATSRYRYGATEAFF.

This clonotype was observed many times. V is TRBV6-2 or TRBV6-3 and J is TRBJ2-5, with 7 bases lining up with TRBD2. Per germline, CDR1 MNHEY and CDR2 SVGEGT. CDR3 length: 15 residues. V was pared by 5 bases and J by 1 base, with 7 bases of the junction left unmatched. The CDR3 region is CASSPLGLLQETQYF. The DNA for the CDR3 is TGTGCCAGCAGTCCGTTGGGACTACTCCAAGAGACCCAGTACTTC.

At least ten counts were recorded for this clonotype. This chain uses TRBV5-5 with TRBJ2-7; the D gene is possibly TRBD1 (6 bases). CDR1 SGHKS and CDR2 YYEKEE come from the germline V gene (reference sequence). The CDR3 consists of 13 residues. V shed 4 bases and J shed 2 bases, with 10 bases lying between them. The CDR3 reads CASSQTGAYEQYF. CDR3 DNA sequence: TGTGCCAGCAGCCAGACAGGAGCCTACGAGCAGTACTTC.

V usage is TRBV7-6 and J usage is TRBJ2-3; 8 bases align to TRBD1. Trimming at V came to 5 bases and at J to 3 bases, leaving 7 bases not matched to a gene. The CDR3 runs to 15 residues. Germline assignment: CDR1 SGHVS and CDR2 FNYEAQ. The DNA of the CDR3 is TGTGCCAGCAGCCTAAACAGGGGGTCAACAGATACGCAGTATTTT. Amino acids: CASSLNRGSTDTQYF. Using reference TRBV7-6 and TRBJ2-3 for the parts outside the CDR3, the full variable domain is GAGVSQSPRYKVTKRGQDVALRCDPISGHVSLYWYRQALGQGPEFLTYFNYEAQQDKSGLPNDRFSAERPEGSISTLTIQRTEQRDSAMYRCASSLNRGSTDTQYFGPGTRLTVL.

The sample holds many counts of this clonotype. For the CDR3, the DNA is TGTGCCAGCTCACCACCGGGGGCAGGACTCCTCACAGGTGGCTACACCTTC. It specifies CASSPPGAGLLTGGYTF. The chain is built from TRBV18 and TRBJ1-2; perhaps TRBD1 as D (6 bases). Germline assignment: CDR1 KGHSH and CDR2 LQKENI. Deletions cut 0 bases from V and 7 bases from J, with 21 bases between. This CDR3 spans 17 amino acids.

This clonotype was seen more than once but under ten times. A read error likely explains this, since a far larger clone differs by one base. V usage is TRBV6-9 and J usage is TRBJ2-1; no clear D. Trimming stripped 4 bases from V and 7 bases from J, with 17 bases between. Germline CDR1 reads MNHGY; CDR2 reads SVAAGI. There are 15 residues in the CDR3. CDR3 sequence reads: CASSSPGSPGNEQFF. CDR3 DNA: TGTGCCAGCAGTTCCCCGGGCTCTCCTGGGAATGAGCAGTTCTTC.

As concerns this clonotype: A much larger clone sits a single nucleotide away, making a read error possible. Here the CDR3 DNA reads TGCAGTGCCGGACAGGGGGCGGCTGAAGCTTTCTTT. It translates to CSAGQGAAEAFF. V and J are TRBV20-1 and TRBJ1-1; 11 bases fit TRBD1. The CDR3 consists of 12 residues. Per germline, CDR1 DFQATT and CDR2 SNEGSKA (reference sequence). J was trimmed by 6 bases and V by 6 bases; bases with no gene match: 3.

Details on this clonotype: A far larger clone lies a single base away; this is likely a read error. This chain uses TRBV12-3 or TRBV12-4 with TRBJ2-1, with unresolved D. Trimming cost V 6 bases and J 8 bases, with 8 bases left between them. The length of the CDR3 is 11 residues. CDR3 region: CASRKMYEQFF. CDR3 bases: TGTGCCAGCAGGAAAATGTATGAGCAGTTCTTC.